This TCR beta chain was obtained from a study of cytomegalovirus exposure and HLA in healthy donors. In the case of this clone: Antigen unknown. Other nucleotide sequences from this sample produce the same CDR3.

Whole-study results and caveats: An analysis was carried out at a later point. It showed that HLA-associated TCR beta chains were more clonally expanded than equally common non-associated chains. There were several of the most significant clusters that appeared linked to common viral pathogens in a later analysis.

Primers for the PCR totalled 60 Vbeta and 13 Jbeta. Libraries were prepared by immunoSEQ multiplex PCR; TCRdb keeps only in-frame clonotypes and omits some of them. The sample consists of under 200,000 clones, roughly 70% of them appearing once. The germline V gene has CDR1 LNHDA and CDR2 SQIVND (reference sequence). The CDR3 runs to 14 residues. V was clipped by 2 bases and J by 1 base, with 9 bases between them. Sequenced sample: PBMCs. The gene calls are TRBV19 and TRBJ2-7, with D uncertain. This sequence was found in a woman in her 30s in good health and CMV-seronegative. The CDR3 sequence is CASSISGSSYEQYF. CDR3 coding DNA: TGTGCCAGTAGTATAAGTGGCAGTTCCTACGAGCAGTACTTC.